This entry is about one TCR beta chain. This clonotype was seen only a few times. Its antigen remains unidentified. Per-base quality was not reported, and no clone a single base away is much larger than it. The entry originates in a study of regulatory T cells in long-lasting Graves disease (dated by TCRdb to the early 2020s). General notes on the study: In the newly diagnosed Graves' disease group, patients had been taking antithyroid drugs for less than 3 months. Patients with persistent Graves' disease were compared with patients with newly diagnosed Graves' disease using TCR sequencing and RNA sequencing of peripheral blood. The study was conducted in China and was registered as a clinical trial. A total of some 35 samples underwent TCR sequencing, from some 13 patients with persistent Graves' disease and some 20 patients with newly diagnosed Graves' disease. What the authors observed across the whole study: A larger number of public clonotypes was shared among persistent patients (over 2,500) than among newly diagnosed patients (about 990). Peripheral blood alone was examined, since thyroid tissue, which constituted the primary lesion, could not be accessed. Compared with newly diagnosed patients, patients with persistent Graves' disease had lower TCR Shannon entropy and fewer highly expanded clones, which suggests clonal expansion. Only the TCR beta chain was sequenced and analyzed. Preferential use of TRBV28, TRBJ1-2 and TRBJ2-5 was observed in persistent disease, whereas TRBV20-1 and TRBJ2-1 were favored in newly diagnosed disease. As a limitation, the authors acknowledged that the small sample size may reduce accuracy.

Library preparation used multiplex PCR. The listed sequencing device is Illumina HiSeq 4000. CDR3 regions were amplified by Arm-PCR with iRepertoire HTBI primers to construct TCR beta libraries. Gel purification was performed on PCR products prior to sequencing. The authors' pipeline ran thus. Gene usage analysis of CDR3 amino acid clonotypes used the 60 to 75 TRBV and 11 to 15 TRBJ segments found across samples. COPE and FqMerger were used to merge the filtered high-quality paired reads into contigs. BLAST was used to align contigs to IMGT TRBV, TRBD and TRBJ reference genes, and CDR3 was defined according to IMGT. Any clonotype with a frequency above 0.1% was counted as a highly expanded clone. Shannon entropy served as the measure of repertoire diversity, while the Gini coefficient captured V-J evenness. Clonotypes shared by more than one individual were considered public. TCRdb itself trimmed the public reads at Q25 with fastp, ran MiXCR and retained productive beta chains. Each CDR3 protein gets just one entry, which takes the most common genes and DNA from the rows behind it. TCRdb, not the original authors, processed these V and J calls. Recorded for this sample are 550,000 to 700,000 distinct CDR3 sequences; 15% to 20% of them occurred a single time. Around 12% of the sample is taken by the ten largest.

The time point tag for this specimen amounts to: newly diagnosed GD, antithyroid drugs for less than 3 months. RNA was extracted from PBMCs in TRIzol for both TCR sequencing and RNA sequencing. The diagnosis of Graves' disease followed American Thyroid Association guidelines. Patients for the study were recruited at an endocrinology department in Xi'an, China. Each patient gave about 10 milliliters of peripheral blood, collected in an EDTA anticoagulant tube. Ficoll Paque Plus density gradient separation was used to isolate PBMCs, and no further T cell sorting was done. An Agilent 2100 Bioanalyzer and agarose gel were used to assess RNA quality, and a NanoDrop 2000 was used to measure RNA concentration. The cysteine opens and the phenylalanine closes a CDR3 of 12 amino acids. CDR3 DNA only is kept here, 36 bases in frame from base 1. CDR1 and CDR2, per the germline V gene, are KGHSH and LQKENI. The V end loses 6 bases and the J end loses 5 bases, and a stretch of 10 bases separates them.

These data were also filed under a second study, of T cells in Graves' hyperthyroidism and ophthalmopathy. The second study's authors report: Stable Graves' hyperthyroidism was defined as no progression to ophthalmopathy during 18 months of follow-up. Hyperthyroidism patients were newly diagnosed, had a disease duration of under 2 months, and were aged 18 to 65 years. The study excluded patients with uncontrolled infections, other autoimmune diseases, pregnancy or lactation. Diagnoses were based on clinical symptoms, serum thyroxine and TRAb, thyroid ultrasound and orbital computed tomography. The TCR CDR3 was subjected to a first round of RT-PCR using the HTBI primer set and the Qiagen OneStep RT-PCR kit. Blood samples also contained most of the expanded thyroid clonotypes (frequency above 0.001), which suggests that blood repertoires may reflect thyroid immune responses. In cross-validation, a model built on a 13 V-J signature told ophthalmopathy apart from stable hyperthyroidism with approximately 90% sensitivity and around 84% specificity, and in testing the same model reached 80%/75%. In validation, progression to ophthalmopathy was predicted by the model with more than 65% sensitivity and under 85% specificity, a median of about 6.8 months before onset. To identify distinguishing TCR V-J signatures, a discovery cohort of 90 to 100 patients was used, comprising some 45 with Graves' ophthalmopathy and around 57 with stable Graves' hyperthyroidism. An independent validation cohort of some 18 hyperthyroidism patients and some 15 patients who later progressed to ophthalmopathy tested prospective prediction of ophthalmopathy. The 90 to 100 discovery patients were randomly divided into training and test sets at a 7:3 ratio. In several Graves' hyperthyroidism patients, the study also compared T-cell repertoires from thyroid tissue with T-cell repertoires from blood. Following sampling, methimazole starting at 30 mg daily was given to hyperthyroidism patients, and high-dose intravenous methylprednisolone was given to ophthalmopathy patients. A second multiplex PCR round built the libraries, followed by size selection and purification. Libraries were sequenced paired-end with 100 bp reads on an Illumina HiSeq2000. Raw data were processed with SOAPnuke, discarding reads with adapters, uncalled bases, mean Phred below 15, or no exact constant-primer or identifier match. COPE v1.2.5 was used to merge the high-quality paired reads, and each unique nucleotide sequence was defined as a clonotype. Clonotypes were aligned to IMGT TRBV, TRBD and TRBJ reference segments using MiTCR v1.1. The analysis included only V-J combinations with a frequency above 0.0001, which together covered more than 99% of the repertoires. The TCS score was defined as F50 (clonal expansion) divided by E x V (chaos), with BLOSUM62-based TCRdist calculated between CDR3 peptides within each V-J. Welch's t-statistics and random forest reduced several hundred V-J features to about 12, which were used in a naive Bayes classifier (R e1071). Sample size was not statistically predetermined, and investigators were not blinded to group allocation. TCR Vbeta CDR3 sequencing of 140 or so peripheral blood samples (fewer than 45 ophthalmopathy, under 80 hyperthyroidism and some 17 progressor patients) is reported in the paper.

The material sequenced was peripheral blood mononuclear cells (PBMCs), taken at new diagnosis, from a patient treated with antithyroid drugs. The receptor comes from a man aged 18 to 29 with Graves disease. Donor details come from another sample of the same person, matched by shared clones. The chain employs TRBV18 and TRBJ2-5; 6 matching bases give a weak D call of TRBD2. The CDR3 region: CASSVEGETQYF. The DNA reads TGTGCCAGCTCGGTGGAGGGCGAGACCCAGTACTTC.